Reported below is one TCR beta chain. Its antigen is currently unknown. These data are taken from a study of identical twins. A single record per CDR3 protein comes from TCRdb applying MiXCR to the 5' RACE reads. The sample yields about 790,000 distinct CDR3 sequences, 18% seen once. Trimming took off 2 bases at V and 5 bases at J, with 15 bases between the two ends. The germline gives CDR1 SEHNR, CDR2 FQNEAQ (reference sequence). CDR3 length: 15 residues. Study-wide findings and caveats: It was cross-sectional statistical analysis, not following the same donors, that the conclusions relied on. Among monozygotic twins, out-of-frame TCR alpha sharing exceeded what models predicted.

In every case, the donor was a healthy Caucasian. This sample also belongs to another study, concerning T cells expressing NK-cell markers. As that study records: Of the CD8+ T cells in about 6 donors, roughly 1.0-7.0% belonged to dominant NKG2C+ clonotypes.

This chain joins TRBV7-9 and TRBJ2-5; D remains unclear. Sequencing was performed on PBMCs. The TCR sequence derives from a young woman in good health. The CDR3 loop is CASSLNAGLGETQYF. The DNA of the CDR3 is TGTGCCAGCAGCTTAAACGCAGGCCTGGGGGAGACCCAGTACTTC. Drawing the rest from reference TRBV7-9 and TRBJ2-5, the complete variable domain is DTGVSQNPRHKITKRGQNVTFRCDPISEHNRLYWYRQTLGQGPEFLTYFQNEAQLEKSRLLSDRFSAERPKGSFSTLEIQRTEQGDSAMYLCASSLNAGLGETQYFGPGTRLLVL.